This passage covers 27 T cell receptor beta chains from one sample sequenced in a study of cytomegalovirus exposure and HLA in healthy donors. In the PCR, 60 Vbeta and 13 Jbeta primers were used. The repertoire was sequenced with immunoSEQ multiplex PCR; TCRdb's copy has only in-frame clones and lacks some. The sample lists under 150,000 clones, roughly 80% occurring once. The specimen sequenced was PBMCs. The receptors stem from a middle-aged man in good health and CMV-seropositive.

Turning to this clone: Other DNA sequences in the same sample also yield this CDR3. The chain employs TRBV11-3 and TRBJ1-5, with 8 bases lining up with TRBD1. Per germline, CDR1 SGHNT and CDR2 YENEEA. After removal of 3 bases from V and 2 bases from J, the junction contained 3 bases not matched to a gene. The CDR3 is 15 residues long. CDR3 sequence: CASSFDRGGNQPQHF. CDR3 coding DNA: TGTGCCAGCAGCTTCGACAGGGGTGGCAATCAGCCCCAGCATTTT.

As to this clone: Different DNA sequences within this sample yield the same CDR3. The chain has TRBV6-6 and TRBJ2-2, with a possible D match to TRBD1 (5 bases). The CDR3 is 15 residues long. V was shortened by 4 bases and J by 4 bases, with 13 bases between the two germline ends. The germline CDR1 and CDR2 sequences are MNHNY and SVGAGI (reference sequence). The CDR3 reads CASSFGQGGTGELFF. The CDR3 bases are TGTGCCAGCAGTTTCGGGCAGGGTGGCACCGGGGAGCTGTTTTTT.

The V call is TRBV5-6, the J call TRBJ2-7, with TRBD1 matching 9 bases. The length of the CDR3 is 17 residues. V lost 4 bases to trimming and J lost 2 bases; unmatched junction nucleotides: 13. Germline V gene data show CDR1 as SGHDT and CDR2 as YYEEEE. The CDR3 DNA follows: TGTGCCAGCAGCACTCCCGGGACAGGGCTTAAGACCTACGAGCAGTACTTC. Translation gives CASSTPGTGLKTYEQYF.

With regard to this clone: One junction end does not reproduce the germline sequence, and a read error may be involved. The chain combines TRBV6-5 with TRBJ2-7; 7 bases match TRBD1. This CDR3 comprises 14 residues. Germline assignment: CDR1 MNHEY and CDR2 SVGAGI. The CDR3 region has the DNA TGTGCCTGCAGTTTGGCAGGGGGACCTTACGAGCAGTACTTC. Translated, it gives CACSLAGGPYEQYF.

This clone has a single count. The rearrangement joins TRBV27 to TRBJ1-2; 9 bases line up with TRBD1. The CDR3 loop spans 15 amino acids. Germline V gives CDR1 MNHEY, CDR2 SMNVEV (reference sequence). With 4 bases clipped from V and 5 bases from J, the junction kept 8 bases outside the gene matches. CDR3 bases: TGTGCCAGCAGTTCCCATGGACAGGGGCGGTATGGCTACACCTTC. Its translation: CASSSHGQGRYGYTF.

This chain uses TRBV19 with TRBJ2-5; weak D call: TRBD1 (5 bases). The CDR3 covers 15 residues. Germline lookup yields CDR1 LNHDA and CDR2 SQIVND (reference sequence). V dropped 2 bases and J dropped 5 bases, with 15 bases sitting between them. The CDR3 reads CASSIQSRQGETQYF. CDR3 nucleotide sequence: TGTGCCAGTAGTATACAATCCAGGCAGGGTGAGACCCAGTACTTC.

J is TRBJ2-2 and V is TRBV9, with TRBD2 matching over 13 bases. The CDR3 has 17 amino acids. Germline trimming cut 0 bases from V and 8 bases from J; bases unmatched to any gene: 7. Germline assignment: CDR1 SGDLS and CDR2 YYNGEE. For the CDR3, the DNA is TGTGCCAGCAGCGTAGCCACTAGCGGGAGGGCCGCGGGGGAGCTGTTTTTT. Translated: CASSVATSGRAAGELFF.

A remark on this clone: At one end the junction does not follow the germline gene, possibly because of a read error. The chain combines TRBV7-7 with TRBJ2-5; the match to TRBD2 covers 9 bases. From germline, CDR1 is SSHAT and CDR2 FNYEAQ (reference sequence). The CDR3 consists of 14 residues. CDR3 nucleotides: TGTGCTAGCAGCGTAAGCGGGAGGTTGAAGACCCAGTACTTC. Translated, it gives CASSVSGRLKTQYF.

The chain recombines TRBV29-1 with TRBJ2-7; possible D gene TRBD1, 5 bases. Looked up from germline, CDR1 is SQVTM and CDR2 is ANQGSEA. The CDR3 loop spans 12 amino acids. V lost 5 bases and J lost 0, with 8 bases in between. The DNA of the CDR3 is TGCAGCGTTTCGACAGTCTCCTACGAGCAGTACTTC. This encodes CSVSTVSYEQYF.

This rearrangement joins TRBV7-2 to TRBJ1-5; 11 bases match TRBD1. CDR3 length: 16 residues. Germline V gene data show CDR1 as SGHTA and CDR2 as FQGNSA. Trimming at V came to 2 bases and at J to 3 bases, leaving 3 bases not matched to a gene. CDR3 coding DNA: TGTGCCAGCAGCTTACTTGGACAGGGGGCCAATCAGCCCCAGCATTTT. Translating gives CASSLLGQGANQPQHF. The full variable domain, in which reference TRBV7-2 and TRBJ1-5 provide the parts outside the CDR3, is GAGVSQSPSNKVTEKGKDVELRCDPISGHTALYWYRQSLGQGLEFLIYFQGNSAPDKSGLPSDRFSAERTGGSVSTLTIQRTQQEDSAVYLCASSLLGQGANQPQHFGDGTRLSIL.

The chain employs TRBV5-1 and TRBJ1-1, with 7 positions matching TRBD1. V lost 3 bases to trimming and J lost 2 bases; unmatched junction nucleotides: 7. Germline loops: CDR1 SGHRS, CDR2 YFSETQ. This CDR3 has 15 amino acids. The chain's CDR3 is CASSWRQGPNTEAFF. The CDR3 DNA sequence: TGCGCCAGCAGCTGGCGACAGGGACCCAACACTGAAGCTTTCTTT.

This rearrangement joins TRBV5-1 to TRBJ1-2; the D gene is possibly TRBD1 (5 bases). This CDR3 spans 13 amino acids. Trimming shortened V by 0 bases and J by 6 bases, and 9 bases separated the two germline ends. Germline-derived CDR1 and CDR2 are SGHRS and YFSETQ. CDR3 sequence: CASSLAQGDGYTF. The CDR3 bases are TGCGCCAGCAGCTTGGCCCAGGGCGATGGCTACACCTTC.

The count of this clone is one. This chain links TRBV7-3 with TRBJ2-5; 7 bases fit TRBD1. The CDR3 is 14 residues long. V lost 5 bases and J lost 0; bases outside the gene matches: 3. Germline CDR1 and CDR2: SGHTA and FQGTGA. The chain's CDR3 is CASSEDRYQETQYF. The CDR3 coding sequence is TGTGCCAGCAGCGAGGACAGGTACCAAGAGACCCAGTACTTC.

The V and J genes are TRBV6-5 and TRBJ2-1, with 7 bases fitting TRBD2. Germline assignment: CDR1 MNHEY and CDR2 SVGAGI. V was clipped by 6 bases and J by 4 bases; unmatched bases: 9. There are 15 residues in the CDR3. CDR3 bases: TGTGCCAGCAGCCTGGGCGGGAGAGCTTACAATGAGCAGTTCTTC. It is translated as CASSLGGRAYNEQFF.

This clone turned up a few times. The V and J genes are TRBV2 and TRBJ2-7; possible D gene TRBD2, 6 bases. This CDR3 contains 13 residues. V shed 7 bases and J shed 4 bases, with 14 bases lying between them. Per the germline V gene, CDR1 is SNHLY and CDR2 is FYNNEI. This CDR3 reads CASNNREQYEQYF. The DNA of the CDR3 is TGTGCCAGCAATAATCGGGAGCAGTACGAGCAGTACTTC.

The gene calls are TRBV5-1 and TRBJ2-3; TRBD1 agrees at 7 bases. Germline assignment: CDR1 SGHRS and CDR2 YFSETQ. After removal of 4 bases from V and 2 bases from J, the junction contained 7 bases not matched to a gene. CDR3 length: 15 amino acids. The CDR3 is CASSNRDRYTDTQYF. The CDR3, as DNA: TGCGCCAGCAGCAACCGGGACAGATACACAGATACGCAGTATTTT.

Here the CDR3 DNA reads TGCGCCAGCAGCCAAGAAGCGGGGAAAGGGCCAGGGGGCCTAGATACGCAGTATTTT. This encodes CASSQEAGKGPGGLDTQYF. The chain is built from TRBV4-3 and TRBJ2-3; D might be TRBD1 (8 bases). V was shortened by 0 bases and J by 5 bases, with 24 bases between the two germline ends. Germline V CDR1 and CDR2: LGHNA, YSLEER. The CDR3 runs to 19 residues.

V is TRBV28 and J is TRBJ2-1; TRBD2 aligns across 9 bases. Germline V lookup: CDR1 MDHEN, CDR2 SYDVKM. V shed 6 bases and J 9 bases; nucleotides not matched to a gene: 3. This CDR3 region has 12 residues. CDR3: CASSGTSFEQFF. Written as DNA, the CDR3 is TGTGCCAGCAGCGGGACTAGCTTTGAGCAGTTCTTC.

The CDR3 reads CSVGTRGGEQFF. CDR3 in DNA: TGCAGCGTAGGGACCCGGGGAGGTGAGCAGTTCTTC. The J gene is TRBJ2-1, the V gene TRBV29-1; weak D call: TRBD2 (6 bases). The CDR3 contains 12 residues. Trimming cost V 6 bases and J 9 bases, with 15 bases left between them. Germline lookup yields CDR1 SQVTM and CDR2 ANQGSEA.

The chain has TRBV18 and TRBJ2-7, with TRBD1 matching 11 bases. The germline CDR1 and CDR2 sequences are KGHSH and LQKENI. J lost 3 bases, V lost 5 bases, and 6 bases had no gene match. This CDR3 has 15 amino acids. CDR3: CASSRTGGLFYEQYF. The CDR3 DNA reads as TGTGCCAGCTCAAGGACAGGGGGCCTTTTCTACGAGCAGTACTTC.

This clone was detected a few times. The chain uses TRBV9 and TRBJ2-3; a weak D match, TRBD2 (5 bases). CDR3 length: 14 residues. Trimming left V 4 bases short and J 4 bases short, with 13 bases between. Germline lookup yields CDR1 SGDLS and CDR2 YYNGEE. CDR3 nucleotide sequence: TGTGCCAGCAGCCGGACTGGAGGCCCAGATACGCAGTATTTT. It yields the protein CASSRTGGPDTQYF.

This chain links TRBV4-1 with TRBJ2-1; possible D gene TRBD2, 5 bases. The germline V and J ends were trimmed by 1 base and 0 bases, with 16 bases remaining between them. Germline values: CDR1 MGHRA, CDR2 YSYEKL. The length of the CDR3 is 18 residues. CDR3 DNA sequence: TGCGCCAGCAGCCAAGCGGGGTTTTTCATCTCCTCCTACAATGAGCAGTTCTTC. This sequence encodes CASSQAGFFISSYNEQFF.

This clone was counted only a few times. The V call is TRBV19, the J call TRBJ1-1; D gene ambiguous. CDR1 LNHDA and CDR2 SQIVND come from the germline V gene (reference sequence). This CDR3 region has 17 residues. Trimming removed 7 bases at V and 0 bases at J, with 21 bases between. CDR3 loop: CASIERLGSVMNTEAFF. The CDR3 nucleotides are TGTGCCAGTATTGAAAGGCTGGGCTCGGTTATGAACACTGAAGCTTTCTTT.

The DNA of the CDR3 is TGCGCCAGCAGTGAGTTCGGCGGGGCTAGCACAGATACGCAGTATTTT. It is translated as CASSEFGGASTDTQYF. The rearrangement uses TRBV10-2 and TRBJ2-3; tentative D call: TRBD2 (6 bases). From germline, CDR1 is WSHSY and CDR2 SAAADI. This CDR3 spans 16 amino acids. V lost 1 base and J lost 0, with 11 bases in between.

This chain links TRBV23-1 with TRBJ1-1; possibly TRBD1 for D (6 bases). TRBV23-1 is given ORF status, its function remaining uncertain. The CDR3 sequence is 14 residues long. V lost 4 bases and J lost 0, with 9 bases in between. The CDR3 DNA reads as TGCGCCAGCAGTCCGGGGGGGCTGAACACTGAAGCTTTCTTT. It yields the protein CASSPGGLNTEAFF.

V usage is TRBV5-7 and J usage is TRBJ1-3, with D possibly TRBD1 on 5 matching bases. TRBV5-7 counts as an open reading frame of uncertain function. The V end lost 4 bases, the J end lost 1 base, and 15 bases lay between the germline ends. The CDR3 is made up of 16 amino acids. The CDR3 DNA is TGTGCCAGCAGCCCCCTTCGTCAGGGTTCTGGAAACACCATATATTTT. Translation gives CASSPLRQGSGNTIYF.

This clone was picked up a small number of times. The sample contains more than one DNA sequence encoding this CDR3. The V call is TRBV11-2, the J call TRBJ2-7; no definite D call. This CDR3 has 11 residues. V dropped 5 bases and J dropped 3 bases, with 5 bases sitting between them. Per germline, CDR1 SGHAT and CDR2 FQNNGV. The CDR3 DNA follows: TGTGCCAGCAGCCTAAACTACGAGCAGTACTTC. Its translation is CASSLNYEQYF. The full variable domain, rest sourced from reference TRBV11-2 and TRBJ2-7, is EAGVAQSPRYKIIEKRQSVAFWCNPISGHATLYWYQQILGQGPKLLIQFQNNGVVDDSQLPKDRFSAERLKGVDSTLKIQPAKLEDSAVYLCASSLNYEQYFGPGTRLTVT.